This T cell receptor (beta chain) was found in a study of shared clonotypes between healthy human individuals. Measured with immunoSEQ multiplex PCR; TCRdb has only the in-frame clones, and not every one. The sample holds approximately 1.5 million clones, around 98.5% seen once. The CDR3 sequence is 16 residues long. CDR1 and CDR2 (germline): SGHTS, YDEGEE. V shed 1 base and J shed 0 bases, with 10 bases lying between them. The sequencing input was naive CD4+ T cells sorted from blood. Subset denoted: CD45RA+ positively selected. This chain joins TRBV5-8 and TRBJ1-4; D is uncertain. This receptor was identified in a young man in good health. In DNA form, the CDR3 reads TGTGCCAGCAGCTTGTGGGGTGCCTCAACTAATGAAAAACTGTTTTTT. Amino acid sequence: CASSLWGASTNEKLFF.